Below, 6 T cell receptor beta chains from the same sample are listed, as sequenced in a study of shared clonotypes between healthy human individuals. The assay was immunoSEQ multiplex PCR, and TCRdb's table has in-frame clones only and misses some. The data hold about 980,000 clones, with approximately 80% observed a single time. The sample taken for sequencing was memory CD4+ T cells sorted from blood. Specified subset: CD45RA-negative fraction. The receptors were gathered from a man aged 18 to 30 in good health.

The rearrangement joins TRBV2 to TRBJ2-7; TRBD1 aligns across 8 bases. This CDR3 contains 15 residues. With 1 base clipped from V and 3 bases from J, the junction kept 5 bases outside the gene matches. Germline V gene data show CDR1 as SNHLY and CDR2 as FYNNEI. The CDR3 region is CASSEVTGGNYEQYF. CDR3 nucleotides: TGTGCCAGCAGTGAAGTCACAGGGGGAAACTACGAGCAGTACTTC. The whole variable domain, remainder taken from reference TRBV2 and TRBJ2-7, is EPEVTQTPSHQVTQMGQEVILRCVPISNHLYFYWYRQILGQKVEFLVSFYNNEISEKSEIFDDQFSVERPDGSNFTLKIRSTKLEDSAMYFCASSEVTGGNYEQYFGPGTRLTVT.

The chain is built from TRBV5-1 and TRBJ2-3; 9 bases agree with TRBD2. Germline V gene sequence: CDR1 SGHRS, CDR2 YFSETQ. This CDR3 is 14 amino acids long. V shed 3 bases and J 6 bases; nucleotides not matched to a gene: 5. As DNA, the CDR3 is TGCGCCAGCAGCTCGTTAGCGGGAGTTGATACGCAGTATTTT. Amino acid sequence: CASSSLAGVDTQYF. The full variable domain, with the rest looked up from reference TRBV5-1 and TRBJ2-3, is KAGVTQTPRYLIKTRGQQVTLSCSPISGHRSVSWYQQTPGQGLQFLFEYFSETQRNKGNFPGRFSGRQFSNSRSEMNVSTLELGDSALYLCASSSLAGVDTQYFGPGTRLTVL.

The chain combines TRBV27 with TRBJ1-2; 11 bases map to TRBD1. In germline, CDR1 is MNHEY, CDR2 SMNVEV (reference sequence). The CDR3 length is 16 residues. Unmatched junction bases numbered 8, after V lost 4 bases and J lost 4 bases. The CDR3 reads CASSSRTGGAGYGYTF. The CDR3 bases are TGTGCCAGCAGTTCGAGGACAGGGGGCGCGGGCTATGGCTACACCTTC.

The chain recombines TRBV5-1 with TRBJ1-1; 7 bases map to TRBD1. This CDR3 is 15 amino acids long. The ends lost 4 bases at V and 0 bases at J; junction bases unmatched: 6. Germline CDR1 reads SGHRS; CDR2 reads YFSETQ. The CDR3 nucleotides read TGCGCCAGCAGCCCGGCAGGGGGTATGAACACTGAAGCTTTCTTT. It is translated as CASSPAGGMNTEAFF.

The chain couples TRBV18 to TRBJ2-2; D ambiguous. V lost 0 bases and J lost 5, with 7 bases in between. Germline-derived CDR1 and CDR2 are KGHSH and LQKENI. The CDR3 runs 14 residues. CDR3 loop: CASSPPTRTGELFF. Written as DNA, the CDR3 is TGTGCCAGCTCACCACCGACGAGGACCGGGGAGCTGTTTTTT. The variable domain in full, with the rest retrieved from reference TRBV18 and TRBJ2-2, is NAGVMQNPRHLVRRRGQEARLRCSPMKGHSHVYWYRQLPEEGLKFMVYLQKENIIDESGMPKERFSAEFPKEGPSILRIQQVVRGDSAAYFCASSPPTRTGELFFGEGSRLTVL.

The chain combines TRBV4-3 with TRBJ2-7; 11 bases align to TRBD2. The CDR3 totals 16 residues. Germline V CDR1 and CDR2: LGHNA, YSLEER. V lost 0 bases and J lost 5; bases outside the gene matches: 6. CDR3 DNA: TGCGCCAGCAGCCAAGATAAAGCTAGCGGGAGGAACGAGCAGTACTTC. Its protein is CASSQDKASGRNEQYF.